This T cell receptor (beta chain) was identified in a study of CD8 T cells in Susac syndrome. The CDR3 runs to 14 residues. Germline V gives CDR1 SGHDT, CDR2 YYEEEE. V gave up 1 base and J gave up 6 bases, with 13 bases separating them. RNA was extracted with the RNeasy kit, and a quantity of about 0.5 to 1 ug was reverse transcribed using random hexamers. Each CDR3 protein gets one entry after TCRdb re-called the immunoSEQ multiplex PCR reads with MiXCR. The data show approximately 75,000 distinct CDR3 sequences, over 90% seen once. Sequencing was carried out using CD8+ T cells from PBMCs. The V call is TRBV5-6, the J call TRBJ1-1, with D uncertain. This clonotype was obtained from a human donor in good health. The chain's CDR3 is CASSLTDVLPEAFF. The CDR3 DNA reads as TGTGCCAGCAGCTTGACAGACGTCCTACCTGAAGCTTTCTTT.